Detailed here is one T cell receptor beta chain. This sample stems from a study of blood T cell repertoires in COVID-19. Measured with immunoSEQ multiplex PCR; TCRdb has only the in-frame clones, and not every one. The table includes fewer than 250,000 clones, 80% to 90% detected once. V gave up 2 bases and J gave up 9 bases, with 19 bases separating them. Germline V gene lookup returns CDR1 MDHEN and CDR2 SYDVKM. The CDR3 is made up of 15 amino acids. Sequencing used peripheral blood. The receptor was isolated from a woman between 50 and 59 years old with acute or convalescent COVID-19. This rearrangement joins TRBV28 to TRBJ1-2, with D possibly matching TRBD1 (6 bases). The CDR3 region has the DNA TGTGCCAGCAGTTTAGCAGGGGATCTGGGGGTTAGCTACACCTTC. Encoded protein: CASSLAGDLGVSYTF.